These T cell receptor beta chains were read from a single sample in a study of human T cells and chemical hapten exposure. TCRdb re-called the RACE reads with MiXCR, one entry per CDR3 protein. The table lists roughly 71,000 distinct CDR3 sequences, 11% of them singletons. This specimen consisted of whole blood, obtained in connection with sensitization to the hapten diphenylcyclopropenone (DPC). Receptor source: a woman aged 45-60 years with alopecia areata. Some clones in this sample may be carry-over from other donors' samples. The CDR3 runs from the conserved cysteine through the conserved F or W. D genes are given only for firm matches. Some rows mark clone size as missing; the rest say once, few, many or name a class of expanded clone.

TRBV6-2/TRBV6-3	few	-	TRBJ1-6	CASKPTGEGRSPLHF	TGTGCCAGTAAGCCTACGGGGGAAGGTCGGTCACCCCTCCACTTT
TRBV19	many	-	TRBJ2-2	CASMVQKNTGELFF	TGTGCCAGTATGGTACAGAAGAACACCGGGGAGCTGTTTTTT
TRBV6-6	-	TRBD2	TRBJ2-1	CASSRASGSVYEQFF	TGTGCCAGCAGCCGCGCTAGCGGGAGTGTTTATGAGCAGTTCTTC
TRBV5-1	many	-	TRBJ1-1	CASSHTAGSTEAFF	TGCGCCAGCAGCCACACAGCCGGGAGCACTGAAGCTTTCTTT
TRBV11-2	many	TRBD2	TRBJ2-3	CASSLGWLAGPTDTQYF	TGTGCCAGCAGCTTAGGTTGGCTAGCGGGGCCCACAGATACGCAGTATTTT
TRBV7-2	few	-	TRBJ1-1	CASSTLTGIGTEAFF	TGTGCCAGCAGCACGCTGACTGGGATAGGGACTGAAGCTTTCTTT
TRBV6-5	few	-	TRBJ1-5	CASSTTEDNQPQHF	TGTGCCAGCAGCACAACAGAAGACAATCAGCCCCAGCATTTT
TRBV11-2	many	-	TRBJ1-1	CASSFLVAEAFF	TGTGCCAGCAGCTTCTTAGTTGCTGAAGCTTTCTTT
TRBV12-3/TRBV12-4	many	-	TRBJ2-1	CASTINSSYNEQFF	TGTGCCAGCACCATTAACAGCTCCTACAATGAGCAGTTCTTC
TRBV12-3/TRBV12-4	few	-	TRBJ1-2	CASSLQGIGYTF	TGTGCCAGCAGTCTCCAGGGAATTGGCTACACCTTC
TRBV9	many	-	TRBJ2-1	CASGRGIYNEQFF	TGTGCCAGCGGGAGAGGAATCTACAATGAGCAGTTCTTC
TRBV11-2	many	-	TRBJ2-3	CASSWADTQYF	TGTGCCAGCAGCTGGGCTGATACGCAGTATTTT
TRBV12-3/TRBV12-4	-	TRBD1	TRBJ1-2	CASSLRQGGNGYTF	TGTGCCAGCAGCCTACGACAGGGGGGCAATGGCTACACCTTC
TRBV2	-	-	TRBJ1-5	CACSLEHNQPQHF	TGTGCCTGTTCCTTGGAGCACAATCAGCCCCAGCATTTT
TRBV6-5	many	-	TRBJ1-6	CASSYSAAYNSPLHF	TGTGCCAGCAGTTACTCAGCGGCTTATAATTCACCCCTCCACTTT
TRBV11-3	many	-	TRBJ2-1	CASSPRDHPYNEQFF	TGTGCCAGCAGCCCACGGGACCACCCCTACAATGAGCAGTTCTTC
TRBV7-7	many	TRBD1	TRBJ2-6	CASSPRTGNFVLTF	TGTGCCAGCAGCCCCCGGACAGGGAATTTCGTCCTGACTTTC
TRBV5-1	-	-	TRBJ2-7	CASSLDGPSTYEQYF	TGCGCCAGCAGCTTGGATGGGCCCTCGACCTACGAGCAGTACTTC
TRBV6-6	few	-	TRBJ2-5	CASSYGRGDRPRAQETQYF	TGTGCCAGCAGTTACGGTCGGGGGGACAGACCCAGAGCGCAAGAGACCCAGTACTTC
TRBV11-2	many	-	TRBJ1-1	CASSPQDSEAFF	TGTGCCAGCAGCCCGCAGGACTCTGAAGCTTTCTTT
TRBV10-1	-	-	TRBJ2-2	CASSGTPGSTGELFF	TGCGCCAGCAGTGGCACCCCAGGATCCACCGGGGAGCTGTTTTTT
TRBV11-2	-	-	TRBJ2-1	CASSPQGREQFF	TGTGCCAGCAGCCCCCAGGGACGCGAGCAGTTCTTC
TRBV7-2	-	-	TRBJ2-1	CASSLGGASNNEQFF	TGTGCCAGCAGCTTGGGCGGGGCTTCGAACAATGAGCAGTTCTTC
TRBV6-5	-	-	TRBJ1-4	CASSPAGARKLFF	TGTGCCAGCAGCCCCGCAGGGGCGAGGAAACTGTTTTTT
TRBV28	-	-	TRBJ1-1	CASSLPGYAEAFF	TGTGCCAGCAGTTTGCCGGGGTATGCTGAAGCTTTCTTT
TRBV6-6	many	-	TRBJ1-2	CASSYGDTGSYTF	TGTGCCAGCAGTTATGGAGATACAGGGAGCTACACCTTC
TRBV6-1	many	TRBD1	TRBJ1-5	CASSEQGQGALQPQHF	TGTGCCAGCAGTGAACAGGGACAGGGGGCTCTTCAGCCCCAGCATTTT
TRBV7-9	few	-	TRBJ1-3	CASSLALRYSGNTIYF	TGTGCCAGCAGCTTAGCGCTGAGGTACTCTGGAAACACCATATATTTT
TRBV29-1	-	TRBD1	TRBJ2-5	CSVATGNQETQYF	TGCAGCGTCGCGACAGGGAACCAAGAGACCCAGTACTTC
TRBV7-6	few	-	TRBJ2-2	CASSLPTAGELFF	TGTGCCAGCAGCTTACCAACGGCCGGGGAGCTGTTTTTT
TRBV11-3	-	-	TRBJ2-5	CASSPGDHQETQYF	TGTGCCAGCAGCCCCGGGGACCATCAAGAGACCCAGTACTTC
TRBV19	-	TRBD1	TRBJ2-7	CASSTRTGAAEQYF	TGTGCCAGTAGTACACGGACAGGGGCGGCCGAGCAGTACTTC
TRBV12-3/TRBV12-4	few	-	TRBJ1-2	CASSPGGGYGYTF	TGTGCCAGCAGTCCCGGGGGGGGCTATGGCTACACCTTC
TRBV4-1	few	-	TRBJ1-2	CASSQDPGRANYGYTF	TGCGCCAGCAGCCAAGATCCGGGCAGGGCGAACTATGGCTACACCTTC
TRBV20-1	-	TRBD1	TRBJ2-3	CSANLGTGEDTQYF	TGCAGTGCTAATCTCGGGACAGGGGAAGATACGCAGTATTTT
TRBV28	many	-	TRBJ2-2	CAALGSPNTGELFF	TGTGCCGCCCTAGGGAGCCCGAACACCGGGGAGCTGTTTTTT
TRBV5-1	many	TRBD2	TRBJ2-7	CASSRGTSGDYEQYF	TGCGCCAGCAGCCGGGGGACTAGCGGGGACTACGAGCAGTACTTC
TRBV5-8	many	TRBD1	TRBJ2-5	CASSKAVDRGKETQYF	TGTGCCAGCAGCAAAGCGGTGGACAGGGGGAAAGAGACCCAGTACTTC
TRBV3-1	-	-	TRBJ2-7	CASSHGGVEYEQYF	TGTGCCAGCAGCCACGGCGGCGTCGAGTACGAGCAGTACTTC
TRBV6-6	many	-	TRBJ1-5	CASRDLGGNQPQHF	TGTGCCAGCAGGGATCTAGGAGGGAATCAGCCCCAGCATTTT
TRBV10-3	few	-	TRBJ2-3	CAITAGRSTDTQYF	TGTGCCATCACGGCGGGGCGGAGCACAGATACGCAGTATTTT
TRBV21-1	many	-	TRBJ2-7	CASSKAGPSPRF	TGTGCCAGCAGCAAGGCCGGACCGTCGCCGCGCTTC
TRBV20-1	few	TRBD1	TRBJ2-1	CSNLDRTLGNEQFF	TGCAGTAACCTGGACAGGACCCTAGGCAATGAGCAGTTCTTC
TRBV24-1	many	-	TRBJ2-2	CATSDHNTYGELFF	TGTGCCACCAGTGATCACAACACCTACGGGGAGCTGTTTTTT
TRBV20-1	-	TRBD1	TRBJ1-5	CSAITGASNQPQHF	TGCAGTGCCATAACAGGGGCTAGCAATCAGCCCCAGCATTTT
TRBV7-9	-	-	TRBJ1-2	CASSPGRGESNYGYTF	TGTGCCAGCAGCCCGGGGCGAGGAGAGTCCAACTATGGCTACACCTTC
TRBV6-2/TRBV6-3	once	-	TRBJ2-1	CASSYASSYNEQFF	TGTGCCAGCAGTTACGCAAGCTCCTACAATGAGCAGTTCTTC
TRBV28	many	TRBD1	TRBJ1-5	CASRRRTGGSNQPQHF	TGTGCCAGCAGGAGACGTACAGGGGGGAGCAATCAGCCCCAGCATTTT
TRBV7-2	few	TRBD1	TRBJ1-2	CASRMTGPSYGYTF	TGTGCCAGCAGAATGACAGGGCCAAGCTATGGCTACACCTTC
TRBV5-1	-	TRBD2	TRBJ2-3	CASKSGGGHLSTDTQYF	TGCGCCAGCAAATCCGGCGGGGGGCACCTTAGCACAGATACGCAGTATTTT
TRBV11-2	few	-	TRBJ1-1	CASSLTRGTEAFF	TGTGCCAGCAGCTTAACCCGGGGGACTGAAGCTTTCTTT
TRBV19	few	TRBD2	TRBJ2-1	CASSRAGGAVYNEQFF	TGTGCCAGTAGCCGAGCCGGGGGGGCGGTCTACAATGAGCAGTTCTTC
TRBV28	many	TRBD1	TRBJ2-1	CASSPPGQGGDEQFF	TGTGCCAGCAGTCCCCCGGGACAGGGAGGAGATGAGCAGTTCTTC
TRBV5-1	few	TRBD2	TRBJ2-3	CASSFKRGASSTDTQYF	TGCGCCAGCAGCTTCAAGCGGGGGGCCTCTAGCACAGATACGCAGTATTTT
TRBV24-1	many	TRBD1	TRBJ1-1	CATSDPGQGTEAFF	TGTGCCACCAGTGACCCGGGACAGGGAACTGAAGCTTTCTTT
TRBV27	-	TRBD1	TRBJ1-2	CASSLGGTGTYGYTF	TGTGCCAGCAGTTTAGGGGGGACAGGGACCTATGGCTACACCTTC
TRBV18	-	-	TRBJ1-1	CASSPDTNTEAFF	TGTGCCAGCTCTCCAGACACGAACACTGAAGCTTTCTTT